The source of this T cell receptor (beta chain) is a study of shared T cell receptors in the human thymus. The CDR3 covers 17 residues. The V gene's germline CDR1 is MNHEY and CDR2 SMNVEV (reference sequence). V shed 8 bases and J shed 0 bases, with 19 bases lying between them. Only in-frame clones appear in the TCRdb table, and some are missing; sequencing was by immunoSEQ multiplex PCR. The profile shows some 660,000 clones, around 87% of them singletons. The same data also contributed to another study, on human thymus T cells. From that paper: Thymus specimens were resections from corrective heart surgery. Unrelated people showed highly overlapping thymic repertoires, related research reported.

The origin of this receptor is a boy younger than two with a congenital heart defect. J is TRBJ1-4 and V is TRBV27; no clear D. Sequencing input: thymocytes. The CDR3 protein is CASRLDLPEATNEKLFF. CDR3 DNA: TGTGCCAGCCGTCTTGACCTTCCAGAGGCAACTAATGAAAAACTGTTTTTT.